This TCR beta chain was observed in a study of blood T cell repertoires in COVID-19 (TCRdb year 2020). For the study in its entirety: The collaborator samples originated in the United States, Italy and Spain and spanned the acute and convalescent phases of COVID-19. The prospective study material was composed of cDNA or gDNA derived from T cells, B-cell-depleted T cells, or PBMCs. The dataset comprised deeply sampled blood TCRbeta repertoires from subjects exposed to, actively infected with, or recovered from COVID-19. The repertoires were made available in a free public database intended to serve as a resource for research on the immune response to SARS-CoV-2. The samples were drawn from two sources: the first 160 participants of the ongoing ImmuneRACE study, and 1,200 or so subjects contributed by 6 global collaborators. The sample metadata nearly always contained a de-identified subject ID, COVID-19 status, age in years and sex. HLA class I and class II types, where available, came from metadata supplied by the sample provider rather than from assay-based typing.

Comments on this clone: It lacks a known antigen. Qualities for individual bases were not recorded, and no much larger clone is one base off.

Collaborating institutions collected whole blood in K2EDTA tubes following their own protocols. Collaborator samples were shipped for TCRbeta analysis as frozen whole blood, isolated PBMCs, or DNA extracted from either sample type. The study at large found these results: The amount of clinical and demographic metadata varied by source and participant and was provided uncurated.

The immunoSEQ Assay, a bias-controlled multiplex PCR, was used to amplify TCRbeta CDR3 regions from genomic DNA. The paper's processing steps were these. The number of nucleated cells in each sample was estimated by amplification of reference gene primers within the assay. Sequence reads were collapsed and filtered to measure the absolute abundance of every unique TCRbeta CDR3 rearrangement. For each sample, productive Simpson clonality was calculated as the square root of Simpson's diversity index across productive rearrangements. Sourced from immuneACCESS, this table was stored by TCRdb with only in-frame sequences that have V and J called. A share of the clones is absent; for the studies checked, an unresolved V gene accounts for under half, and the remainder has no known explanation. For V, J and clone size, that table is used; D and trimming come from the DNA. The sample data list about 120,000 clones, and over 70% of these were observed just once. Roughly 2% of the sample belongs to the ten largest clones.

From a lookup of the germline V gene, CDR1 and CDR2 are SGHDT and YYEEEE. From its cysteine to its phenylalanine, the CDR3 spans 14 amino acids. The retained sequence is limited to the CDR3, 42 bases, with the frame set at the first base. V and J are trimmed by 6 bases and 2 bases, and the gene matches miss 6 bases of the junction. Sequencing was carried out using peripheral blood. This TCR derives from a man between 65 and 79 years old with acute or convalescent COVID-19. The V and J genes are TRBV5-6 and TRBJ2-7; 9 central nucleotides agree with TRBD2. The DNA sequence is given as TGTGCCAGCATACAGCTAGCGGGGACCTACGAGCAGTACTTC. This encodes CASIQLAGTYEQYF.